This TCR beta chain was found in a study of cytomegalovirus exposure and HLA in healthy donors (TCRdb year 2017). Study-wide context: An earlier analysis of some 550 of the donors reported 250 to 350 Gb of sequence data and 117 million unique TCR beta sequences from 150 million to 200 million T cells. An early release covering around 630 HLA-typed donors comprised approximately 300 gigabases of sequencing data and 85 million or so unique TCR sequences. Of the approximately 400 genotyped donors, 75% to 85% were placed in the genetic ancestry cluster associated with self-reported Caucasian donors. The study aimed to test whether signatures of past pathogen exposure could be identified by cataloging public T cell receptors. The study used immunosequencing to profile the T cell repertoires of about 670 subjects and linked those repertoires to cytomegalovirus serostatus. Along with the roughly 670-subject first cohort, a separate validation cohort of roughly 110 different subjects was used. The study combined high-throughput TCR immunosequencing, statistical association of individual TCRs with disease status, and machine learning to predict cytomegalovirus infection status. A later analysis re-analyzed previously published TCR beta repertoires from 660 or so donors and added high-resolution HLA genotyping to study TCR occurrence patterns. In the later analysis, no new phenotypic data were used to find candidate immune exposures; instead, reliance was placed on TCR beta sequences and their occurrence across donors. To decide whether each TCR beta V gene segment behaved as functional or pseudogenic, an earlier analysis of approximately 590 of the donors relied on high-throughput TCR beta sequencing. Donor age, sex, ethnicity and CMV serostatus were compiled alongside the repertoire data. Genome-wide SNP genotypes for about 65% of the roughly 670 donors were used in a later genetic analysis, which treated that subset as a discovery cohort. Every repertoire in the discovery cohort had been generated on one and the same sequencing platform. Both class I and class II loci were covered by HLA typing, at four-digit resolution. The number of donors typed differed by locus, with 629-630 for A, B, C, DRB1 and DQB1, roughly 520 for DQA1, under 610 for DPA1, and some 440 for DPB1. Five DR-DQ haplotypes were handled as single units for association and clustering because linkage in the cohort was strong. On average, over 200,000 unique TCR beta nucleotide sequences were sequenced per donor among 398 genotyped donors of the cohort, with around 19% of those sequences being non-productive.

CDR1 and CDR2, looked up from the germline V gene, are MNHNS and SASEGT. V has 4 bases trimmed and J has 7 bases trimmed; junction bases matching no gene number 13. From cysteine to phenylalanine, the CDR3 is 15 amino acids long. Only CDR3 DNA is held: 45 bases, read in frame from base 1. Library construction relied on the immunoSEQ multiplex PCR assay. For the multiplex PCR, a mixture combining 60 forward primers for TCR Vbeta segments and 13 reverse primers for TCR Jbeta segments was used. Amplification of the CDR3 region of rearranged TCR beta genes was performed with a multiplex PCR assay on genomic DNA. The amplified TCR beta libraries were sequenced on the Illumina HiSeq System as 87-base-pair reads. For the original study's pipeline: In a later analysis, some 80 million unique TCR beta chains were counted across the 690 or so repertoires, and approximately 11 million of these chains were shared by at least two donors. Raw reads were error-corrected and collapsed into unique sequences with a nearest-neighbor algorithm that merged closely related sequences to remove PCR and sequencing errors. CDR3 sequences were aligned to IMGT reference sequences to assign V, D and J gene segments. For a sequence to be retained, a match of at least six nucleotides to both a V gene segment and a J gene segment was required. Rearrangements were classified as productive when the CDR3 lacked stop codons and remained in frame with V and J, and all other rearrangements were classified as non-productive. CDR3 was defined according to IMGT convention as the region running from the second conserved V-encoded cysteine to the conserved J-encoded phenylalanine. The earlier analysis of a few hundred of the donors excluded sequences that lacked an unambiguous match to a single V gene segment. An earlier analysis of just under 600 of the donors called V segments functional above 56.7% productive rearrangements and segregating when the between-donor standard deviation exceeded 5%. A statistical classification framework was built for diagnosing cytomegalovirus status from the catalog of TCR beta chain sequences. V and J gene assignment, in a later analysis, came from comparing TCR nucleotide sequences with IMGT/GENE-DB human TR gene sequences. The TCRdist pipeline was used in a later analysis to assign CDR3 sequences and most-parsimonious VDJ recombination scenarios. A later analysis defined each TCR beta chain by its CDR3 amino acid sequence plus V-gene family, and excluded reads lacking a unique V-gene family. As a way to deal with suspected cross-contamination and a sequencing artifact, a later analysis dropped 500 to 700 nucleotide sequences that were highly shared and had low generation probability. In a later analysis, a clonal expansion index for each public chain was calculated from normalized within-repertoire ranks of inferred template counts. A later analysis computed generation probabilities with a VDJ recombination model fitted to out-of-frame rearrangements, and checked the results against IGoR. In a later analysis, TCR-TCR, TCR-HLA and TCR-CMV co-occurrence was scored with hypergeometric tests, and a repertoire-size bias correction was applied to TCR pairs. In a later analysis, false discovery rates were estimated by permuting HLA or CMV assignments 20 times. In a later analysis, co-occurring TCRs were grouped using DBSCAN, with TCRdist sequence similarity added in when clustering inside HLA-allele-positive subsets. For co-occurrence clustering, repertoires with fewer than 30,000 or more than 120,000 public chains were excluded, along with roughly 5 repertoires with anomalous nucleotide sharing. What TCRdb holds here is the immuneACCESS table cut down to in-frame rearrangements. Part of the clones is not present; checked against another copy, under half of the missing clones reflect an unresolved V gene, and the others are unexplained. The V and J calls and clone size are taken from that table; D and trimming were inferred from the DNA. This sample is represented by fewer than 200,000 clones; about 86% of them were singletons. Of the sample, over 1.5% falls within the top ten clones.

This clone turned up a few times. It has no known antigen specificity. No much larger clone is present one base from it, and per-base qualities are unavailable. The paper as a whole reports these results and caveats: The study listed around 160 TCR beta chains as associated with cytomegalovirus. The 87-base-pair reads could not distinguish some IMGT-functional V segments, including TRBV6-2 and TRBV6-3, so those segments were excluded. When HLA alleles, especially DR and DQ, strongly co-occurred, attributing TCR associations to individual alleles was difficult. According to a later analysis, TCR association rates differed among HLA loci, with DRB1 alleles showing the most associated TCRs and HLA-C alleles showing the fewest. For the cohort, immune exposure information was limited to CMV serostatus. A further reported finding was that TCR beta sequences accurately predicted the HLA-A and HLA-B alleles for most subjects in the first cohort. Several of the top co-occurrence clusters appeared to be linked to parvovirus B19, influenza, CMV and Epstein-Barr virus, according to a later analysis. Because counts were too low, approximately 15 rarely observed V segments, including chromosome 9 orphons, were excluded from the earlier analysis of 587 of the donors. The cohort was sequenced for TCR beta chains only, and without alpha or paired-chain data the features that could be detected were limited. A cluster of highly shared sequence variants was judged likely to represent a technical artifact of the sequencing pipeline. The authors suggested that the approach could potentially be generalized to other disease states and immunological phenotypes. Presence/absence analyses assumed roughly uniform sequencing depth across donors, an assumption that may not hold. In vitro tests confirmed that a few of the cytomegalovirus-associated TCR beta chains recognize cytomegalovirus antigens. Cytomegalovirus status was reported to be diagnosed by the classifier with high specificity and sensitivity in both the original and validation cohorts. Correlated functional status among segregating V segments might reflect linkage disequilibrium, but an unknown experimental factor could not be ruled out. Compared with the roughly 700-donor mean, donors in an Asian-associated ancestry cluster had fewer N-insertions in productive TCRs, according to a later genetic analysis. In a later analysis, HLA-associated TCR beta chains showed more clonal expansion and lower generation probabilities than non-associated chains that were equally common. An association between a missense DCLRE1C variant and V-gene and J-gene trimming of TCR beta chains was found in a later genetic analysis and replicated in an independent cohort. Because some donors lacked HLA typing at each locus, the association tests relied only on the typed subset. Across donors, most TCR sequences were observed very rarely, whereas some public TCRs were present in many individuals. Broadly in line with IMGT annotations, most TCR beta V segments showed up in productive rearrangements about 90% or about 30% of the time in an earlier analysis of several hundred of the donors. A later analysis associated 17,000 or so TCR beta sequences with specific HLA alleles at a false discovery rate of 0.05. A later analysis found that most CMV-associated TCR beta chains appeared HLA-restricted, with HLA associations seemingly driven largely by CMV exposure.

The cohort comprised 670 or so healthy bone marrow donors. All cohort members were sampled while nominally healthy, although unrecorded immune exposures were likely present. The donor tested CMV seropositive, placing the donor among the roughly 270 seropositive members of the cohort. A peripheral blood sample was provided by each donor, and peripheral blood mononuclear cells were used for TCR beta sequencing. The Qiagen DNeasy Blood Extraction Kit was used to extract genomic DNA from the blood cell samples. The sequenced material came from PBMCs. This TCR came from a man aged 40-49 years in good health and CMV-seropositive. The chain couples TRBV6-1 to TRBJ2-7, with 7 bases aligning to TRBD1. In nucleotides, the sequence is TGTGCCAGCAGTGGGGAGACAGGGATGAATTTGGAGCAGTACTTC. Protein translation: CASSGETGMNLEQYF.